What follows is one T cell receptor (beta chain) and its context. The CDR3 contains 15 residues. V shed 4 bases and J shed 2 bases, with 13 bases lying between them. The germline V gene encodes CDR1 SEHNR and CDR2 FQNEAQ (reference sequence). This specimen belongs to a study of blood T cell repertoires in COVID-19. Study-level background: Samples representing acute and convalescent COVID-19 were sourced from the United States, Italy and Spain.

Per the original data handling: Cell counts per sample came from amplifying reference gene primers. TCRdb's table, derived via immunoSEQ multiplex PCR, lists solely in-frame clones and lacks some. V and J calls and clone size are as listed in that table; D and trimming were resolved from the DNA. The sample lists about 200,000 clones; around 83% were seen once. The rearrangement uses TRBV7-9 and TRBJ2-3, with D maybe TRBD2 (5 bases). This clonotype was obtained from a woman older than 75 with acute or convalescent COVID-19. The material sequenced was peripheral blood. The CDR3 region is CASSSTGSATDTQYF. The CDR3 DNA follows: TGTGCCAGCAGCTCCACGGGGTCAGCCACAGATACGCAGTATTTT.